This TCR beta chain was documented in a study of cytomegalovirus exposure and HLA in healthy donors. Study context: Assignment to the Caucasian-associated ancestry cluster applied to roughly 80% of the approximately 400 genotyped donors.

V lost 4 bases to trimming and J lost 3 bases, with 12 bases between them. Germline V CDR1 and CDR2: MNHNS, SASEGT. The CDR3 has 15 amino acids. Study-level results: In a later analysis, V- and J-gene trimming of beta chains associated with a DCLRE1C missense variant, replicated independently.

Researchers ran the PCR with 60 Vbeta and 13 Jbeta primers. The table came from immunoSEQ multiplex PCR; TCRdb's copy has only in-frame clones and leaves some out. The sample comprises around 170,000 clones, 82% of which are singletons, and about 0.78% rests with the top ten. For this clone: Its target is unknown.

This chain uses TRBV6-1 with TRBJ1-4; D gene uncertain. The source of this sequence is a young woman in good health and CMV-seronegative. Sequences were obtained from PBMCs. The CDR3 DNA reads TGTGCCAGCAGTGTCCAGGTGTTAGCTAATGAAAAACTGTTTTTT. This translates into CASSVQVLANEKLFF.